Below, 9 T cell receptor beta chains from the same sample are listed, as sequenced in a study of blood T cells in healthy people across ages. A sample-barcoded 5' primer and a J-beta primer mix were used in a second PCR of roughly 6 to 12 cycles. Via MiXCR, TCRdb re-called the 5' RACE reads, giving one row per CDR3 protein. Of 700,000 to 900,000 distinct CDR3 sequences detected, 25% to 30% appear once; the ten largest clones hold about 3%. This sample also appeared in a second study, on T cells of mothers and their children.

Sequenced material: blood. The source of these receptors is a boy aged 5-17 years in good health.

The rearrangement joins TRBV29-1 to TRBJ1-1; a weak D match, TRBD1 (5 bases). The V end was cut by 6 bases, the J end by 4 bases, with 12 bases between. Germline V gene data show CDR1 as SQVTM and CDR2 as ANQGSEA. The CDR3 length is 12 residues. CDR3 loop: CSVVGGVTEAFF. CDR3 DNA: TGCAGCGTGGTGGGGGGGGTCACTGAAGCTTTCTTT.

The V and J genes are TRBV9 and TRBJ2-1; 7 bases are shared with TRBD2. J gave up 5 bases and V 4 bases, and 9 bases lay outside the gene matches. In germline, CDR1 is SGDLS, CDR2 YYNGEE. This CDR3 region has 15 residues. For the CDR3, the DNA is TGTGCCAGCAGCCCAAGACTAGCACTACACAATGAGCAGTTCTTC. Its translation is CASSPRLALHNEQFF.

The CDR3 coding sequence is TGCAGTGCTAGCGGCAGGGGGCTGATTGATACGCAGTATTTT. Translating it yields CSASGRGLIDTQYF. This sequence joins TRBV20-1 and TRBJ2-3, with 8 bases fitting TRBD1. CDR3 length equals 14 residues. Unmatched junction bases numbered 8, after V lost 3 bases and J lost 6 bases. CDR1 is DFQATT, CDR2 SNEGSKA, per germline (reference sequence).

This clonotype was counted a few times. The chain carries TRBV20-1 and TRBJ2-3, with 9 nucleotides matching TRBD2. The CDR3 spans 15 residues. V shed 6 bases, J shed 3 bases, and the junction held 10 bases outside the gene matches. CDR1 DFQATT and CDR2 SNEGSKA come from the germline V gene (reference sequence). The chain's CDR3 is CSAPGGSGGTDTQYF. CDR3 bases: TGCAGTGCCCCGGGGGGTAGCGGGGGAACAGATACGCAGTATTTT.

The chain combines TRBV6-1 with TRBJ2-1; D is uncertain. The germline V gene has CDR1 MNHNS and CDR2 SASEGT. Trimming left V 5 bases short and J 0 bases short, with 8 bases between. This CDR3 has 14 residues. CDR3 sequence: CASSRLRSYNEQFF. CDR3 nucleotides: TGTGCCAGCAGTCGACTCCGCTCCTACAATGAGCAGTTCTTC.

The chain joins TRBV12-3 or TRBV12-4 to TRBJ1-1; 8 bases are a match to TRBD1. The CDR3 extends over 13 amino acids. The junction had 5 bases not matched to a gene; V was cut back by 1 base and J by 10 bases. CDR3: CASSLVPGGLAFF. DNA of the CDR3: TGTGCCAGCAGTTTAGTTCCAGGGGGCCTAGCTTTCTTT.

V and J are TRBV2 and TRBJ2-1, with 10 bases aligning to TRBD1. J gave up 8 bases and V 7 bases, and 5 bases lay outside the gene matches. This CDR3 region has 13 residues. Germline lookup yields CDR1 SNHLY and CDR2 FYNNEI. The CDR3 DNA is TGTGCCAGCAAGGGACAGGGGATCGATGAGCAGTTCTTC. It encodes CASKGQGIDEQFF.

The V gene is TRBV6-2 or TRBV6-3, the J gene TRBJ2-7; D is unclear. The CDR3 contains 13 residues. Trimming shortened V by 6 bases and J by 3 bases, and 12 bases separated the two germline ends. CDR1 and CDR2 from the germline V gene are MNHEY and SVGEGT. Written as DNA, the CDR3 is TGTGCCAGCAGAACCCGGCCCAGCTACGAGCAGTACTTC. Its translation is CASRTRPSYEQYF.

As DNA, the CDR3 is TGCAGTGCTACCTCACCCCGGGGATCCGAGCAGTACTTC. The encoded protein is CSATSPRGSEQYF. The rearrangement uses TRBV20-1 and TRBJ2-5; TRBD2 might be the D (5 bases). The DNA end favors TRBJ2-7, so the J call may be wrong. The CDR3 loop spans 13 amino acids. Germline V CDR1 and CDR2: DFQATT, SNEGSKA (reference sequence).